The rows below give T cell receptor beta chains drawn from one sample of a study of cytomegalovirus exposure and HLA in healthy donors. Sequenced by immunoSEQ multiplex PCR; TCRdb stores in-frame clones only, minus some. The sample records under 200,000 clones, roughly four fifths being singletons. Sample: PBMCs. The source of these receptors is a young man in good health and CMV-seronegative. The CDR3 runs from the conserved cysteine through the conserved F or W. A D gene is named only where the DNA matches it firmly. Part of the rows lack a size; the others show once, few, many or a class for expanded clones.

size,J,V,D,CDR3,DNA
NA,TRBJ2-3,TRBV29-1,TRBD1,CSVSRTGEFTDTQYF,TGCAGCGTATCCCGGACAGGGGAATTTACAGATACGCAGTATTTT
NA,TRBJ1-2,TRBV5-1,TRBD1,CASSQTGTNYGYTF,TGCGCCAGCAGCCAGACAGGGACTAACTATGGCTACACCTTC
NA,TRBJ1-4,TRBV9,NA,CASSVDQINEKLFF,TGTGCCAGCAGCGTAGACCAGATTAATGAAAAACTGTTTTTT
NA,TRBJ1-4,TRBV1,NA,CTSSQEGKGAGGTNEKLFF,TGCACCAGCAGCCAAGAGGGTAAGGGGGCAGGTGGGACTAATGAAAAACTGTTTTTT
NA,TRBJ2-5,TRBV5-1,TRBD2,CASSLAFGLGEQYF,TGCGCCAGCAGCTTGGCCTTTGGACTAGGTGAGCAGTACTTC
NA,TRBJ1-1,TRBV4-1,NA,CATHSIGWGQGEAFF,TGCGCCACCCACTCGATAGGTTGGGGGCAGGGTGAAGCTTTCTTT
NA,TRBJ2-5,TRBV5-1,TRBD1,CASSPLTGSSETQYF,TGCGCCAGCAGCCCCTTGACAGGGAGTAGCGAGACCCAGTACTTC
NA,TRBJ2-7,TRBV5-1,TRBD2,CASSLGGGKDEQYF,TGCGCCAGCAGCTTGGGGGGGGGTAAAGACGAGCAGTACTTC
NA,TRBJ2-1,TRBV27,NA,CASSPGDTPYNEQFF,TGTGCCAGCAGTCCAGGGGACACCCCCTACAATGAGCAGTTCTTC
NA,TRBJ2-6,TRBV30,TRBD1,CAWSPTGTGNVLTF,TGTGCCTGGAGTCCCACCGGGACAGGGAACGTCCTGACTTTC
NA,TRBJ2-7,TRBV2,NA,CASTPSGTPIYEQYF,TGTGCCAGCACTCCCTCCGGGACACCTATCTACGAGCAGTACTTC
NA,TRBJ1-4,TRBV5-4,NA,CASSLAKDGRGEKLFF,TGTGCCAGCAGCTTGGCCAAAGACGGGAGGGGAGAAAAACTGTTTTTT
NA,TRBJ2-2,TRBV4-3,NA,CASSQEAQGLSGELFF,TGCGCCAGCAGCCAAGAAGCGCAGGGGTTAAGCGGGGAGCTGTTTTTT
once,TRBJ2-7,TRBV30,NA,CAWSSSADEQYF,TGTGCCTGGAGTTCTAGCGCGGACGAGCAGTACTTC
NA,TRBJ2-7,TRBV5-8,TRBD2,CASALGSGRAYEQYF,TGTGCCAGCGCCTTGGGGAGCGGGAGGGCCTACGAGCAGTACTTC
few,TRBJ2-7,TRBV5-6,TRBD1,CASSSWDRVYEQYF,TGTGCCAGCAGCTCCTGGGACAGGGTCTACGAGCAGTACTTC
few,TRBJ2-7,TRBV4-1,NA,CASSSKLDIEQYF,TGCGCCAGCAGCTCGAAACTAGATATCGAGCAGTACTTC
NA,TRBJ2-7,TRBV11-2,NA,CASSPLRGRKSEQYF,TGTGCCAGCAGCCCCCTGAGAGGGAGGAAAAGCGAGCAGTACTTC
NA,TRBJ2-5,TRBV7-8,NA,CASSLERAGGETQYF,TGTGCCAGCAGCTTAGAGCGGGCAGGAGGTGAGACCCAGTACTTC
NA,TRBJ2-3,TRBV9,NA,CASSDRGDTQYF,TGTGCCAGCAGCGATAGAGGGGATACGCAGTATTTT
NA,TRBJ2-7,TRBV7-9,TRBD1,CASSWDRGEQYF,TGTGCCAGCAGCTGGGACAGGGGCGAGCAGTACTTC
NA,TRBJ2-5,TRBV7-9,TRBD2,CASSFTSGEETQYF,TGTGCCAGCAGCTTCACTAGCGGAGAAGAGACCCAGTACTTC
NA,TRBJ1-3,TRBV4-3,NA,CASSQDFDGLGGNTIYF,TGCGCCAGCAGCCAAGACTTTGACGGTCTAGGAGGAAACACCATATATTTT
NA,TRBJ2-2,TRBV19,NA,CASSMSGYAGELFF,TGTGCCAGTAGTATGTCGGGGTACGCCGGGGAGCTGTTTTTT
NA,TRBJ2-7,TRBV7-8,TRBD2,CASSSLAGGHEQYF,TGTGCCAGCAGCTCATTAGCGGGAGGCCACGAGCAGTACTTC
few,TRBJ2-1,TRBV19,TRBD2,CASSTGGGRDPYNEQFF,TGTGCCAGTAGTACTGGGGGCGGGAGGGACCCCTACAATGAGCAGTTCTTC
NA,TRBJ2-7,TRBV4-3,NA,CASSQVWWRASSYEQYF,TGCGCCAGCAGCCAAGTCTGGTGGAGGGCGAGCTCCTACGAGCAGTACTTC
NA,TRBJ2-7,TRBV14,TRBD2,CASSQERGSLADLYEQYF,TGTGCCAGCAGCCAAGAGAGGGGCTCACTAGCGGACCTCTACGAGCAGTACTTC
NA,TRBJ1-2,TRBV29-1,NA,CSVDLGPANYGYTF,TGCAGCGTTGATTTGGGCCCAGCTAACTATGGCTACACCTTC
NA,TRBJ1-2,TRBV6-6,NA,CAISNGGLYGYTF,TGTGCCATCTCGAATGGAGGGCTCTATGGCTACACCTTC
NA,TRBJ2-1,TRBV7-9,TRBD2,CASSLVAGGSNEQFF,TGTGCCAGCAGCTTGGTAGCGGGAGGTAGTAATGAGCAGTTCTTC
NA,TRBJ1-5,TRBV28,TRBD1,CASSLSDRGNQPQHF,TGTGCCAGCAGTTTATCCGACAGGGGCAATCAGCCCCAGCATTTT
NA,TRBJ2-7,TRBV7-8,TRBD2,CASSRTSGRAYEQYF,TGTGCCAGCAGCCGTACTAGCGGGAGGGCCTACGAGCAGTACTTC
NA,TRBJ2-3,TRBV5-6,NA,CASTSPLRQRGTDTQYF,TGTGCCAGCACCTCGCCACTTCGACAGCGGGGCACAGATACGCAGTATTTT
NA,TRBJ2-5,TRBV18,TRBD2,CASSLLAGPQETQYF,TGTGCCAGCTCACTACTAGCGGGGCCACAAGAGACCCAGTACTTC
medium-sized,TRBJ2-3,TRBV19,TRBD1,CASSSGQGTQYF,TGTGCCAGTAGTTCAGGACAGGGTACGCAGTATTTT
NA,TRBJ2-3,TRBV5-1,NA,CASTNSGRTDTQYF,TGCGCCAGCACCAACAGCGGACGCACAGATACGCAGTATTTT
NA,TRBJ2-1,TRBV7-8,NA,CASSLDPGNEQFF,TGTGCCAGCAGCTTAGACCCGGGCAATGAGCAGTTCTTC
NA,TRBJ2-3,TRBV4-3,NA,CASSQERQGSDTQYF,TGCGCCAGCAGCCAAGAGCGCCAGGGATCAGATACGCAGTATTTT
NA,TRBJ2-1,TRBV19,TRBD1,CASSMWTGAGGTYNEQFF,TGTGCCAGTAGTATGTGGACAGGGGCCGGGGGGACCTACAATGAGCAGTTCTTC
NA,TRBJ2-7,TRBV5-6,TRBD1,CASSLAPGQTYEQYF,TGTGCCAGCAGCTTGGCGCCGGGACAGACTTACGAGCAGTACTTC